The present T cell receptor (beta chain) was sequenced within a study of blood T cell repertoires in COVID-19. Study information: Sources were T cells, B-cell-depleted T cells, or PBMCs; the material itself was cDNA or gDNA.

Original handling: Using reference gene primer amplification, nucleated cell counts were estimated. Clones were read by immunoSEQ multiplex PCR, and TCRdb kept only the in-frame ones, dropping some. The DNA was the basis for D and trimming; V, J and clone size are from that table. Of 150,000 to 200,000 clones in the sample, just over 85% were seen once. Germline CDR1 SGHDT, CDR2 YYEEEE. This CDR3 contains 16 residues. V was trimmed by 4 bases and J by 1 base, leaving 14 bases between them. Material for sequencing was peripheral blood. The chain has TRBV5-6 and TRBJ2-2, with D perhaps TRBD2 (6 bases). The receptor comes from a man aged 50-60 years with active or convalescent COVID-19. The CDR3 loop is CASSPWEAGNTGELFF. CDR3 coding DNA: TGTGCCAGCAGCCCCTGGGAGGCCGGGAACACCGGGGAGCTGTTTTTT.